This entry is about one T cell receptor (beta chain). CDR3 length: 13 residues. The ends were cut back, 7 bases at V and 2 bases at J, with 9 bases in the middle. Germline assignment: CDR1 SGHRS and CDR2 YFSETQ. This sample is drawn from a study of blood T cell repertoires in COVID-19. Study overall: From the United States, Italy and Spain came samples of acute and convalescent COVID-19. PBMCs, B-cell-depleted T cells, or T cells provided the cDNA or gDNA that made up the material.

In the original processing: Reference gene primers were amplified, and this amplification served to estimate nucleated cell counts. Only in-frame clones appear in the TCRdb table, and some are missing; sequencing was by immunoSEQ multiplex PCR. For V, J and clone size, that table is used; D and trimming come from the DNA. The data show 61,000 or so clones, under 85% seen once. The chain links TRBV5-1 to TRBJ2-2, with a weak D call TRBD1 (6 bases). Sequencing was done on a sample of peripheral blood. The TCR sequence derives from a woman in her 70s with acute or convalescent COVID-19. Written as DNA, the CDR3 is TGCGCCAGCCTGGACAGTAACACCGGGGAGCTGTTTTTT. Residues: CASLDSNTGELFF.